This T cell receptor beta chain comes out of a study of OX40 agonist ivuxolimab in advanced cancers. The repertoire was sequenced with immunoSEQ multiplex PCR; TCRdb's copy has only in-frame clones and lacks some. This sample has roughly 100,000 clones, with about nine tenths found just once. The CDR3 length is 16 residues. Germline CDR1 SGHVS, CDR2 FQNEAQ. Unmatched junction bases numbered 8, after V lost 1 base and J lost 5 bases. This chain uses TRBV7-8 with TRBJ2-5; 9 bases are a match to TRBD1. The sample in question was CD4+ or CD8+ T cells sorted from blood, obtained in a trial of the OX40 agonist ivuxolimab. The TCR sequence derives from an adult with an advanced solid tumor such as melanoma, head and neck, liver or kidney cancer. CDR3 nucleotide sequence: TGTGCCAGCAGCTTAGGGGGACAGGGAGGGTGGGAGACCCAGTACTTC. Translated: CASSLGGQGGWETQYF.